Below, 20 T cell receptor beta chains from the same sample are listed, as sequenced in a study of graft-versus-host responses after intestinal transplantation. Some clones are missing from TCRdb's copy, which holds only in-frame ones; the method was immunoSEQ multiplex PCR. The table has around 4,600 clones, about 30% seen once; the top ten hold 4.5% to 5.5%. Sequences were derived from alloreactive CD4+ T cells from a mixed lymphocyte reaction culture, sampled before intestinal transplant. Regarding subset: CFSE-low proliferating T cells sorted from roughly 6-day pre-transplant mixed lymphocyte reaction (GvH or HvG direction). The receptors come from a human patient who received an intestinal transplant.

This chain uses TRBV27 with TRBJ2-1, with TRBD1 as a possible D gene (6 bases). The V gene's germline CDR1 is MNHEY and CDR2 SMNVEV (reference sequence). Deletions cut 8 bases from V and 2 bases from J, with 13 bases between. The length of the CDR3 is 14 residues. CDR3 protein: CASGLGAAYNEQFF. The CDR3 DNA sequence: TGTGCCAGCGGATTGGGGGCAGCCTACAATGAGCAGTTCTTC.

This clone rates as medium-sized. The chain combines TRBV4-1 with TRBJ2-7; 8 positions agree with TRBD1. Germline-derived CDR1 and CDR2 are MGHRA and YSYEKL. Trimming cost V 1 base and J 1 base; bases outside gene matches: 6. CDR3 length: 16 amino acids. CDR3 nucleotide sequence: TGCGCCAGCAGCCAAGGCCTAGGACAGGGTTCCTACGAGCAGTACTTC. Its protein product is CASSQGLGQGSYEQYF.

The sample holds a few counts of this clone. The J gene is TRBJ2-7, the V gene TRBV6-5; perhaps D is TRBD1 or TRBD2 (5 bases each). The germline CDR1 and CDR2 sequences are MNHEY and SVGAGI. The CDR3 length is 14 residues. Trimming removed 6 bases from V and 4 bases from J, with 16 bases in between. The CDR3 region has the DNA TGTGCCAGCAGGACGGGACCGTTAACTTACGAGCAGTACTTC. This sequence encodes CASRTGPLTYEQYF.

This chain connects TRBV7-1 to TRBJ2-7, with D unresolved. TRBV7-1 belongs to the ORF category, with a function that is uncertain. Trimming cost V 4 bases and J 2 bases, with 12 bases left between them. CDR3 length: 14 amino acids. The CDR3 region has the DNA TGTGCCAGCAGCTTAGACGACGGAACCTACGAGCAGTACTTC. This encodes CASSLDDGTYEQYF.

This clone was counted a few times. This chain joins TRBV7-4 and TRBJ1-1, with D maybe TRBD1 (5 bases). CDR1 is SGHVT, CDR2 SQSDAQ, per germline. The length of the CDR3 is 13 residues. Trimming removed 2 bases from V and 8 bases from J, with 12 bases in between. CDR3 sequence: CASSLTNQGEAFF. The CDR3 DNA follows: TGTGCCAGCAGCTTAACGAACCAGGGAGAAGCTTTCTTT. Together with reference TRBV7-4 and TRBJ1-1, the CDR3 gives the full variable domain: GAGVSQSPRYKVAKRGRDVALRCDSISGHVTLYWYRQTLGQGSEVLTYSQSDAQRDKSGRPSGRFSAERPERSVSTLKIQRTEQGDSAVYLCASSLTNQGEAFFGQGTRLTVV.

The chain joins TRBV2 to TRBJ2-2; 7 nucleotides agree with TRBD1. V shed 6 bases, J shed 2 bases, and the junction held 3 bases outside the gene matches. This CDR3 comprises 14 residues. Germline V gene lookup returns CDR1 SNHLY and CDR2 FYNNEI. CDR3 sequence (DNA): TGTGCCAGCAGCGGGACAGTCAACACCGGGGAGCTGTTTTTT. Translating gives CASSGTVNTGELFF.

CDR3 sequence: CASSYSRVTNYGYTF. The DNA of the CDR3 is TGTGCCAGCAGTTACTCGAGGGTAACCAACTATGGCTACACCTTC. V usage is TRBV6-6 and J usage is TRBJ1-2; D unclear. CDR1 and CDR2 from the germline V gene are MNHNY and SVGAGI (reference sequence). The CDR3 has 15 residues. V was shortened by 0 bases and J by 2 bases, with 10 bases between the two germline ends.

This clone was counted between two and nine times. V gene TRBV5-5 combines with J gene TRBJ2-1; 8 bases agree with TRBD2. With V trimmed by 1 base and J by 4 bases, 7 bases remained unmatched. Germline lookup yields CDR1 SGHKS and CDR2 YYEKEE (reference sequence). This CDR3 comprises 16 residues. DNA for the CDR3: TGTGCCAGCAGCTTGTATAAGGGGACTAGATACAATGAGCAGTTCTTC. This translates into CASSLYKGTRYNEQFF. Using reference TRBV5-5 and TRBJ2-1 for the parts outside the CDR3, the full variable domain is DAGVTQSPTHLIKTRGQQVTLRCSPISGHKSVSWYQQVLGQGPQFIFQYYEKEERGRGNFPDRFSARQFPNYSSELNVNALLLGDSALYLCASSLYKGTRYNEQFFGPGTRLTVL.

The chain joins TRBV6-1 to TRBJ1-5; D not certain. CDR1 is MNHNS, CDR2 SASEGT, per germline. This CDR3 is built from 16 residues. Trimming removed 2 bases from V and 0 bases from J, with 11 bases in between. The chain's CDR3 is CASSEFIGYSNQPQHF. For the CDR3, the DNA is TGTGCCAGCAGTGAATTTATAGGGTATAGCAATCAGCCCCAGCATTTT.

The V gene is TRBV23-1, the J gene TRBJ1-1; 7 nucleotides agree with TRBD1. TRBV23-1 is an ORF for which the function is uncertain. V lost 0 bases to trimming and J lost 4 bases; unmatched junction nucleotides: 5. The CDR3 has 15 amino acids. The CDR3 DNA follows: TGCGCCAGCAGTCAATCAGGGGGCGAGGGCACTGAAGCTTTCTTT. This translates into CASSQSGGEGTEAFF.

This chain connects TRBV7-9 to TRBJ2-7; D remains ambiguous. The germline V gene encodes CDR1 SEHNR and CDR2 FQNEAQ (reference sequence). V shed 5 bases and J shed 2 bases, with 16 bases lying between them. The CDR3 consists of 15 residues. CDR3 bases: TGTGCCAGCAGCCAGAGTATACTGTATCCCTACGAGCAGTACTTC. Its protein is CASSQSILYPYEQYF.

The chain recombines TRBV11-2 with TRBJ1-1; D gene uncertain. The V end was cut by 2 bases, the J end by 11 bases, with 15 bases between. This CDR3 is built from 13 residues. The germline V gene has CDR1 SGHAT and CDR2 FQNNGV. The CDR3 DNA is TGTGCCAGCAGCTTATTCCGACCGGGTGGGGCTTTCTTT. This gives the protein CASSLFRPGGAFF.

The gene calls are TRBV11-3 and TRBJ1-2, with 8 positions matching TRBD1. Germline values: CDR1 SGHNT, CDR2 YENEEA. Trimming removed 1 base from V and 8 bases from J; junction bases left unmatched: 12. The CDR3 extends over 16 amino acids. CDR3 DNA sequence: TGTGCCAGCAGCTTAGTGCCGAACAGGGGGTATGAAGGCTACACCTTC. Translated, it gives CASSLVPNRGYEGYTF.

The CDR3 is CASSVAGGSGLLYEQFF. The CDR3 DNA is TGTGCCAGCAGCGTAGCTGGCGGTAGCGGGCTTCTCTATGAGCAGTTCTTC. The V gene is TRBV9, the J gene TRBJ2-1; 7 bases fit TRBD2. CDR1 and CDR2 from the germline V gene are SGDLS and YYNGEE. Unmatched junction bases numbered 14, after V lost 0 bases and J lost 8 bases. This CDR3 is built from 17 residues.

CDR3 sequence reads: CASSQLRGGISNQPQHF. The CDR3 bases are TGTGCCAGCAGCCAGCTCAGGGGAGGAATAAGCAATCAGCCCCAGCATTTT. The chain employs TRBV21-1 and TRBJ1-5. TRBV21-1 is annotated as a pseudogene. The CDR3 length is 17 residues.

This clone has just a few counts. The gene calls are TRBV2 and TRBJ1-1, with a weak D call TRBD1 (6 bases). Germline V gene sequence: CDR1 SNHLY, CDR2 FYNNEI. The V gene lost 3 bases and the J gene lost 1 base, with 12 bases spanning the gap. This CDR3 spans 15 amino acids. This CDR3 is CASSEGAHQNTEAFF. As DNA, the CDR3 is TGTGCCAGCAGTGAGGGGGCCCACCAGAACACTGAAGCTTTCTTT.

The rearrangement joins TRBV2 to TRBJ2-7; 9 positions agree with TRBD1. The germline V gene encodes CDR1 SNHLY and CDR2 FYNNEI. Losses at the gene ends were 6 bases for V and 0 bases for J; bases not matched to a gene: 0. This CDR3 comprises 13 residues. The CDR3 protein is CASRGQGSYEQYF. CDR3 DNA sequence: TGTGCCAGCAGGGGACAGGGCTCCTACGAGCAGTACTTC.

The rearrangement uses TRBV4-1 and TRBJ1-4; D may be TRBD1 (6 bases). Trimming removed 1 base from V and 0 bases from J, with 12 bases in between. Germline CDR1 is MGHRA and CDR2 is YSYEKL. The CDR3 is 17 amino acids. CDR3 in amino acids: CASSQARGEATNEKLFF. CDR3 nucleotides: TGCGCCAGCAGCCAAGCCAGGGGTGAGGCAACTAATGAAAAACTGTTTTTT.

This clone has just a few counts. As DNA, the CDR3 is TGTGCCAGCATGAAGGGGCTAGCGGGAGGCGAGCAGTACTTC. Protein product: CASMKGLAGGEQYF. The chain links TRBV7-7 to TRBJ2-7; 11 bases are a match to TRBD2. J lost 6 bases, V lost 7 bases, and 8 bases had no gene match. The CDR3 contains 14 residues. Germline CDR1 is SSHAT and CDR2 is FNYEAQ (reference sequence).

The chain carries TRBV6-5 and TRBJ1-1; D is uncertain. CDR1 MNHEY and CDR2 SVGAGI come from the germline V gene. Trimming stripped 5 bases from V and 3 bases from J, with 7 bases between. This CDR3 comprises 12 residues. The chain's CDR3 is CASSQWDTEAFF. CDR3 DNA sequence: TGTGCCAGCAGTCAGTGGGACACTGAAGCTTTCTTT.